The 5 T cell receptor beta chains presented below share a single source sample, sequenced in a study of cytomegalovirus exposure and HLA in healthy donors. The PCR contained 60 Vbeta and 13 Jbeta primers. Data came from immunoSEQ multiplex PCR; TCRdb stores just in-frame clones and leaves some out. The table includes under 90,000 clones, roughly 80% detected once. Sequencing was carried out using PBMCs. Source of these receptors: a man in his forties or fifties in good health and CMV-seronegative.

The chain joins TRBV5-1 to TRBJ2-7; D perhaps matches TRBD2 (6 bases). Deletions cut 0 bases from V and 6 bases from J, with 16 bases between. Germline CDR1 and CDR2: SGHRS and YFSETQ. The CDR3 totals 15 residues. The CDR3 region has the DNA TGCGCCAGCAGCTTGGCCCCGACTAGACTCGGCGAGCAGTACTTC. It encodes CASSLAPTRLGEQYF.

The chain recombines TRBV25-1 with TRBJ2-7; 8 bases agree with TRBD1. Germline CDR1 is MGHDK and CDR2 is SYGVNS. The CDR3 has 14 amino acids. The V segment lost 4 bases and the J segment 2 bases; nucleotides outside the gene matches: 4. DNA for the CDR3: TGTGCCAGCAGTGGGGACAGGTTCCCCTACGAGCAGTACTTC. This translates into CASSGDRFPYEQYF.

This chain connects TRBV5-1 to TRBJ1-4; a weak D match, TRBD1 (5 bases). CDR1 and CDR2 from the germline V gene are SGHRS and YFSETQ. This CDR3 spans 15 amino acids. V was cut by 7 bases and J by 3 bases, with 16 bases left in between. In DNA, the CDR3 is TGCGCCAGCGGCTGGACAAGTGACGCTAATGAAAAACTGTTTTTT. It codes for CASGWTSDANEKLFF. Full variable domain (remainder filled in from reference TRBV5-1 and TRBJ1-4): KAGVTQTPRYLIKTRGQQVTLSCSPISGHRSVSWYQQTPGQGLQFLFEYFSETQRNKGNFPGRFSGRQFSNSRSEMNVSTLELGDSALYLCASGWTSDANEKLFFGSGTQLSVL.

The sample holds a few counts of this clone. This chain links TRBV10-3 with TRBJ2-7; D gene uncertain. The CDR3 has 13 residues. The V and J ends lost 3 bases and 3 bases respectively, with 9 bases between them. Germline values: CDR1 ENHRY, CDR2 SYGVKD. CDR3 sequence: CAISEQSGYEQYF. The CDR3 nucleotides are TGTGCCATCAGTGAACAGTCCGGCTACGAGCAGTACTTC.

The chain carries TRBV18 and TRBJ2-4, with D perhaps matching TRBD2 (5 bases). This CDR3 contains 17 residues. The germline V gene encodes CDR1 KGHSH and CDR2 LQKENI. Trimming removed 2 bases from V and 1 base from J, with 15 bases in between. The CDR3 nucleotides are TGTGCCAGCTCACCATTCGAGGGAATGTGGGCCAAAAACATTCAGTACTTC. It translates to CASSPFEGMWAKNIQYF.